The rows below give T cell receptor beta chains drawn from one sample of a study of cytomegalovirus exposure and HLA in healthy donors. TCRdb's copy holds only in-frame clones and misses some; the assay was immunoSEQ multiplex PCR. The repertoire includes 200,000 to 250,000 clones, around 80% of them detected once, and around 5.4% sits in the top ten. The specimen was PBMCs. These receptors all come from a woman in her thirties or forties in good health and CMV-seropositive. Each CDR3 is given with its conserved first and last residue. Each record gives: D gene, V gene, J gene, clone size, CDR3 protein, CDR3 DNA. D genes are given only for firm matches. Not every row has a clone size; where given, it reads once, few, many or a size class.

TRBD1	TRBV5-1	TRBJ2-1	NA	CASSSGQSFPNEQFF	TGCGCTAGCAGCTCGGGACAGAGTTTTCCTAATGAGCAGTTCTTC
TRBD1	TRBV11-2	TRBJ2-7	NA	CASSSYWGQTYEQYF	TGTGCCAGCAGCTCGTATTGGGGACAGACCTACGAGCAGTACTTC
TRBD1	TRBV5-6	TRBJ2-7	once	CASSWTGGEYEQYF	TGTGCCAGCAGCTGGACAGGGGGCGAGTACGAGCAGTACTTC
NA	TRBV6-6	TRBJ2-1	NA	CASSYEGLPYNEQFF	TGTGCCAGCAGTTACGAGGGACTCCCCTACAATGAGCAGTTCTTC
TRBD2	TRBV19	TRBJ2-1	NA	CASSMREAYEQFF	TGTGCCAGTAGTATGCGGGAGGCCTATGAGCAGTTCTTC
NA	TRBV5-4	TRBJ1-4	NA	CASSLPGVTNEKLFF	TGTGCCAGCAGCCTTCCGGGGGTGACTAATGAAAAACTGTTTTTT
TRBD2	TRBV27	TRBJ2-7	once	CASSPLLGLAAYEQYF	TGTGCCAGCAGTCCACTTTTAGGGCTAGCGGCCTACGAGCAGTACTTC
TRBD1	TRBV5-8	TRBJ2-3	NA	CASTFNRGDTQYF	TGTGCCAGCACCTTTAACAGGGGGGATACGCAGTATTTT
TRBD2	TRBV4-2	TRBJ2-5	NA	CASSQGWGTSGRETQYF	TGTGCCAGCAGCCAAGGATGGGGGACTAGCGGGCGGGAGACCCAGTACTTC
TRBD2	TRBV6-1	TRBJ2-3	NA	CASFGGGGVSDTQYF	TGTGCCAGCTTTGGAGGCGGGGGGGTATCAGATACGCAGTATTTT
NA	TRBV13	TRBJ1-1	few	CASSLERNTEAFF	TGTGCCAGCAGCTTAGAGCGGAACACTGAAGCTTTCTTT
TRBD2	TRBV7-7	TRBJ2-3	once	CASSQKLAGGRVGTDTQYF	TGTGCCAGCAGCCAAAAACTAGCGGGGGGGCGAGTGGGCACAGATACGCAGTATTTT
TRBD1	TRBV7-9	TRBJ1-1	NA	CASSPRSDRGAFF	TGTGCCAGCAGCCCCCGTTCGGACAGGGGGGCTTTCTTT
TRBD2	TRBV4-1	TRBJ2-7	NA	CASSHLPPAGGSYEQYF	TGCGCCAGCAGCCACCTACCCCCGGCGGGAGGGTCCTACGAGCAGTACTTC
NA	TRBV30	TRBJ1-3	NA	CAWRAGRSGNTIYF	TGTGCCTGGAGGGCAGGCCGCTCTGGAAACACCATATATTTT
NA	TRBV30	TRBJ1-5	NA	CAWSVEGSQPQHF	TGTGCCTGGAGTGTCGAGGGCAGTCAGCCCCAGCATTTT
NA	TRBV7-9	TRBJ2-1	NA	CASSFQGGNTYNEQFF	TGTGCCAGCAGCTTCCAGGGTGGCAATACCTACAATGAGCAGTTCTTC
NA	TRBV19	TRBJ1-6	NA	CTSSTGFNSPLHF	TGTACCAGTAGTACAGGGTTTAATTCACCCCTCCACTTT
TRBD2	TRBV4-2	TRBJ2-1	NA	CASSQDLAGGLRDNEQFF	TGTGCCAGCAGCCAAGATTTAGCGGGGGGGCTAAGAGACAATGAGCAGTTCTTC
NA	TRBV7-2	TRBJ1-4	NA	CASSLQVNEKLFF	TGTGCCAGCAGCTTACAGGTTAATGAAAAACTGTTTTTT
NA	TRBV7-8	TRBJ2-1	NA	CASSSPIAASEHAINEQFF	TGTGCCAGCAGTTCACCTATTGCGGCTAGCGAACATGCCATCAATGAGCAGTTCTTC